The 4 T cell receptor beta chains in this list originate from one sample, sequenced in a study of cytomegalovirus exposure and HLA in healthy donors. It was with 60 Vbeta and 13 Jbeta primers that the PCR ran. This table comes from immunoSEQ multiplex PCR, and its TCRdb copy is limited to in-frame clones, with some not included. The sample holds around 110,000 clones; 65% to 90% are singletons and the top ten take roughly 1.5%. Sequencing was carried out using PBMCs. The receptor set was obtained from a man aged 45 to 65 in good health and CMV-seronegative.

A single count supports this clone. The rearrangement joins TRBV6-6 to TRBJ2-5, with TRBD1 matching over 7 bases. The CDR3 consists of 15 residues. J was trimmed by 2 bases and V by 6 bases; bases with no gene match: 9. CDR1 is MNHNY and CDR2 is SVGAGI in the germline V gene (reference sequence). The CDR3 sequence: CASSLNRDRQETQYF. Written as DNA, the CDR3 is TGTGCCAGCAGCTTAAACCGGGACAGACAAGAGACCCAGTACTTC.

This clone was counted between two and nine times. This rearrangement joins TRBV18 to TRBJ1-4; D may be TRBD1 (5 bases). The germline V and J ends were trimmed by 2 bases and 8 bases, with 9 bases remaining between them. CDR3 length: 13 residues. Germline assignment: CDR1 KGHSH and CDR2 LQKENI. CDR3 sequence: CASSPDSGEKLFF. The DNA for the CDR3 is TGTGCCAGCTCACCAGACAGTGGAGAAAAACTGTTTTTT.

J is TRBJ1-1 and V is TRBV6-5, with D tentatively TRBD1 (6 bases). Trimming shortened V by 2 bases and J by 4 bases, and 14 bases separated the two germline ends. Germline CDR1 reads MNHEY; CDR2 reads SVGAGI. This CDR3 has 15 amino acids. As DNA, the CDR3 is TGTGCCAGCAGTTACCGTGGGGGGGCAAGCACTGAAGCTTTCTTT. Translating it yields CASSYRGGASTEAFF.

The chain employs TRBV21-1 and TRBJ2-5; TRBD2 is the table's D call and was not checked against the DNA. TRBV21-1 has pseudogene status. This CDR3 has 13 amino acids. CDR3 amino acids: CASRQRPQETQYF. In DNA, the CDR3 is TGTGCCAGCAGGCAGCGGCCGCAAGAGACCCAGTACTTC.